These 4 T cell receptor beta chains were sequenced from one sample in a study of cytomegalovirus exposure and HLA in healthy donors (dated 2017 in TCRdb). The method was the immunoSEQ multiplex PCR assay. The multiplex PCR relied on a mix of 60 forward primers for TCR Vbeta segments and 13 reverse primers for TCR Jbeta segments. Held by TCRdb, this immuneACCESS table contains in-frame sequences only and omits some clones. Under half of the omission traces to an unresolved V gene where checked; the cause of the rest is unknown. The table for this sample lists tens of thousands of clones. The ten largest clones represent about 3.6% of the sample. Sequencing input: PBMCs. These receptors all come from a woman aged 40-49 years in good health and CMV-seropositive.

This chain connects TRBV6-6 to TRBJ2-7; a weak D match, TRBD2 (5 bases). Germline V gene sequence: CDR1 MNHNY, CDR2 SVGAGI (reference sequence). This CDR3 comprises 14 residues. Trimming pared 5 bases from V and 0 bases from J, leaving 11 bases between. This CDR3 is CASSHSVTSYEQYF. CDR3 nucleotides: TGTGCCAGCAGTCATAGCGTAACCTCCTACGAGCAGTACTTC.

The chain joins TRBV6-7 to TRBJ1-4; a weak D match, TRBD1 (6 bases). TRBV6-7 is placed among ORFs of uncertain function. V was trimmed by 2 bases and J by 4 bases, leaving 8 bases between them. The CDR3 consists of 14 residues. CDR3 region: CASSYGTFNEKLFF. Written as DNA, the CDR3 is TGTGCCAGCAGTTACGGGACATTTAATGAAAAACTGTTTTTT.

The rearrangement uses TRBV5-6 and TRBJ2-7, with 10 bases fitting TRBD1. Germline loops: CDR1 SGHDT, CDR2 YYEEEE. CDR3 size: 14 residues. The ends lost 3 bases at V and 6 bases at J; junction bases unmatched: 6. CDR3 loop: CASSWGQGSVEQYF. CDR3 sequence (DNA): TGTGCCAGCAGCTGGGGACAGGGGTCGGTCGAGCAGTACTTC. The full variable domain, in which reference TRBV5-6 and TRBJ2-7 provide the parts outside the CDR3, is DAGVTQSPTHLIKTRGQQVTLRCSPKSGHDTVSWYQQALGQGPQFIFQYYEEEERQRGNFPDRFSGHQFPNYSSELNVNALLLGDSALYLCASSWGQGSVEQYFGPGTRLTVT.

The chain has TRBV7-6 and TRBJ2-7; 7 bases line up with TRBD1. Germline CDR1 SGHVS, CDR2 FNYEAQ. The CDR3 spans 16 residues. Trimming removed 4 bases from V and 9 bases from J; junction bases left unmatched: 18. The CDR3, as DNA: TGTGCCAGCAGCTCCAGCCCGACCTCAGACAGGGACGCGCAGTACTTC. Encoded protein: CASSSSPTSDRDAQYF.